These T cell receptor beta chains were read from a single sample in a study of cytomegalovirus exposure and HLA in healthy donors. Assay: immunoSEQ multiplex PCR; the TCRdb copy retains only in-frame clones and omits some. This sample has 180,000 or so clones; approximately 85% occur once, and the top ten carry about 9.3%. Material: PBMCs. These receptors were obtained from a man aged 18 to 30 in good health and CMV-seropositive. Both conserved end residues are part of each CDR3. A D gene is named only where the DNA matches it firmly. The size entry is marked missing in some rows and otherwise reads once, few, many or a size class.

clone_size: NA; j_call: TRBJ2-5; d_call: NA; v_call: TRBV5-4; cdr3_nt: TGTGCCAGCAGCTTGAAACTGGGAGGCCGGGAGACCCAGTACTTC; cdr3_aa: CASSLKLGGRETQYF
clone_size: NA; j_call: TRBJ2-3; d_call: TRBD2; v_call: TRBV9; cdr3_nt: TGTGCCAGCAGCGTCGTTAGCGGGGGTGGCACAGATACGCAGTATTTT; cdr3_aa: CASSVVSGGGTDTQYF
clone_size: NA; j_call: TRBJ2-5; d_call: NA; v_call: TRBV30; cdr3_nt: TGTGCCTGGAGTGTAGGTCCCCCCGGTTTCGGGTTCCAAGAGACCCAGTACTTC; cdr3_aa: CAWSVGPPGFGFQETQYF
clone_size: once; j_call: TRBJ1-6; d_call: NA; v_call: TRBV18; cdr3_nt: TGTGCCAGCTCACCATTGGGCCCTGATAATTCACCCCTCCACTTT; cdr3_aa: CASSPLGPDNSPLHF
clone_size: once; j_call: TRBJ1-4; d_call: NA; v_call: TRBV6-1; cdr3_nt: TGTGCCAGCCAAGACAGCTTAAATGAAAAACTGTTTTTT; cdr3_aa: CASQDSLNEKLFF
clone_size: NA; j_call: TRBJ1-2; d_call: TRBD1; v_call: TRBV4-1; cdr3_nt: TGCGCCAGCAGCGGACAGGGTTCTAACTATGGCTACACCTTC; cdr3_aa: CASSGQGSNYGYTF
clone_size: once; j_call: TRBJ1-6; d_call: TRBD1; v_call: TRBV30; cdr3_nt: TGTGCCTGGAGTTCCCCCGGGACAGGGACAAATTCACCCCTCCACTTT; cdr3_aa: CAWSSPGTGTNSPLHF
clone_size: NA; j_call: TRBJ2-5; d_call: NA; v_call: TRBV6-5; cdr3_nt: TGTGCCAGCAGTTACTACGCAGGGGATCAAGAGACCCAGTACTTC; cdr3_aa: CASSYYAGDQETQYF
clone_size: once; j_call: TRBJ2-2; d_call: TRBD2; v_call: TRBV30; cdr3_nt: TGTGCCTGTACCCGAAGCGGGGTATACACCGGGGAGCTGTTTTTT; cdr3_aa: CACTRSGVYTGELFF
clone_size: NA; j_call: TRBJ2-4; d_call: NA; v_call: TRBV5-4; cdr3_nt: TGTGCCAGCACGGTGGGGGGAAGGAGCAAAAACATTCAGTACTTC; cdr3_aa: CASTVGGRSKNIQYF
clone_size: NA; j_call: TRBJ1-1; d_call: NA; v_call: TRBV19; cdr3_nt: TGTGCCAGTACCGAGGTGGGGGCTCCGAACACTGAAGCTTTCTTT; cdr3_aa: CASTEVGAPNTEAFF
clone_size: NA; j_call: TRBJ2-1; d_call: TRBD2; v_call: TRBV4-3; cdr3_nt: TGCGCCAGCAGGGGAAGGGTACTAGCGGGGGGGCCCTCCTACAATGAGCAGTTCTTC; cdr3_aa: CASRGRVLAGGPSYNEQFF
clone_size: NA; j_call: TRBJ1-5; d_call: TRBD1; v_call: TRBV15; cdr3_nt: TGTGCCACCAGCAGACCGGGACAGGGGATGACCCAGCATTTT; cdr3_aa: CATSRPGQGMTQHF
clone_size: once; j_call: TRBJ1-1; d_call: NA; v_call: TRBV2; cdr3_nt: TGTGCCAGCAGTGGTACGGGCACTGAAGCTTTCTTT; cdr3_aa: CASSGTGTEAFF
clone_size: NA; j_call: TRBJ1-1; d_call: TRBD1; v_call: TRBV6-5; cdr3_nt: TGTGCCAGCAGTTACTTTGGACAGGGTCGGACTGAAGCTTTCTTT; cdr3_aa: CASSYFGQGRTEAFF
clone_size: few; j_call: TRBJ1-1; d_call: NA; v_call: TRBV7-9; cdr3_nt: TGTGCCAGCAGCTTAGGGGAGGGGACTGAAGCTTTCTTT; cdr3_aa: CASSLGEGTEAFF
clone_size: NA; j_call: TRBJ2-3; d_call: NA; v_call: TRBV9; cdr3_nt: TGTGCCAGCTCGCGGGATTTGGGGGTGGGTAGCACAGATACGCAGTATTTT; cdr3_aa: CASSRDLGVGSTDTQYF
clone_size: NA; j_call: TRBJ2-1; d_call: TRBD2; v_call: TRBV5-4; cdr3_nt: TGTGCCAGCAGCTTGGCCGGACTAGGGCCCAATGAGCAGTTCTTC; cdr3_aa: CASSLAGLGPNEQFF
clone_size: few; j_call: TRBJ1-4; d_call: NA; v_call: TRBV9; cdr3_nt: TGTGCCAGCAGCCCGAGTGTAGTGTCCGCTGAACTGTTTTTT; cdr3_aa: CASSPSVVSAELFF
clone_size: NA; j_call: TRBJ2-7; d_call: TRBD1; v_call: TRBV5-5; cdr3_nt: TGTGCCAGCAGCCCTGGGACAGGGGGCATAGCCTACGAGCAGTACTTC; cdr3_aa: CASSPGTGGIAYEQYF
clone_size: NA; j_call: TRBJ2-5; d_call: TRBD2; v_call: TRBV5-1; cdr3_nt: TGCGCCAGCAGCTTGGCAAGTGGGGGGGAAGAGACCCAGTACTTC; cdr3_aa: CASSLASGGEETQYF
clone_size: NA; j_call: TRBJ2-7; d_call: TRBD1; v_call: TRBV23-1; cdr3_nt: TGCGCCAGCAGTCAATCTGAGGACAGGGGGCGCATCTCCTACGAGCAGTACTTC; cdr3_aa: CASSQSEDRGRISYEQYF
clone_size: NA; j_call: TRBJ2-7; d_call: TRBD1; v_call: TRBV7-6; cdr3_nt: TGTGCCAGCAGCCCCTCGCAGGGGGCGCTTTTCGAGCAGTACTTC; cdr3_aa: CASSPSQGALFEQYF
clone_size: NA; j_call: TRBJ2-3; d_call: TRBD2; v_call: TRBV10-2; cdr3_nt: TGCGCCAGCACGGGCGGGACTAGCGGGGGGGCTACCGATACGCAGTATTTT; cdr3_aa: CASTGGTSGGATDTQYF
clone_size: NA; j_call: TRBJ1-2; d_call: NA; v_call: TRBV6-5; cdr3_nt: TGTGCCAGCAGTTACGAGGCAGCTAACTATGGCTACACCTTC; cdr3_aa: CASSYEAANYGYTF
clone_size: NA; j_call: TRBJ1-5; d_call: NA; v_call: TRBV27; cdr3_nt: TGTGCCAGCAGTTTCGTTGGGGGGAATCAGCCCCAGCATTTT; cdr3_aa: CASSFVGGNQPQHF
clone_size: NA; j_call: TRBJ2-7; d_call: TRBD2; v_call: TRBV25-1; cdr3_nt: TGTGCCAGCAGTGGGGGAGGGTTTCTGGGTGTTCGCGAGCAGTACTTC; cdr3_aa: CASSGGGFLGVREQYF
clone_size: NA; j_call: TRBJ2-1; d_call: TRBD1; v_call: TRBV5-1; cdr3_nt: TGCGCCAGCAGCGAGGGACAGGGATACAATGAGCAGTTCTTC; cdr3_aa: CASSEGQGYNEQFF
clone_size: NA; j_call: TRBJ2-6; d_call: TRBD2; v_call: TRBV5-6; cdr3_nt: TGTGCCAGCAGCTTGGGACGCGGGGGCTCTGGGGCCAACGTCCTGACTTTC; cdr3_aa: CASSLGRGGSGANVLTF
clone_size: NA; j_call: TRBJ2-3; d_call: TRBD2; v_call: TRBV5-1; cdr3_nt: TGCGCCAGCAGCTTGGCGGGGGGAAGCACAGATACGCAGTATTTT; cdr3_aa: CASSLAGGSTDTQYF
clone_size: NA; j_call: TRBJ2-7; d_call: TRBD1; v_call: TRBV19; cdr3_nt: TGTGCCAGTAGTTCGCGCGGACAGGGGCTATCCTACGAGCAGTACTTC; cdr3_aa: CASSSRGQGLSYEQYF
clone_size: NA; j_call: TRBJ2-5; d_call: NA; v_call: TRBV10-2; cdr3_nt: TGCGCCAGCAGTGAGTTGGGCAAATCCCAAGAGACCCAGTACTTC; cdr3_aa: CASSELGKSQETQYF
clone_size: NA; j_call: TRBJ2-1; d_call: TRBD2; v_call: TRBV4-1; cdr3_nt: TGCGCCAGCAGCCACGGACTAGCGGGGGTTGGTGAGCAGTTCTTC; cdr3_aa: CASSHGLAGVGEQFF
clone_size: NA; j_call: TRBJ2-7; d_call: NA; v_call: TRBV11-2; cdr3_nt: TGTGCCAGCAGCTTAGAACTATCTTACGAGCAGTACTTC; cdr3_aa: CASSLELSYEQYF
clone_size: NA; j_call: TRBJ1-5; d_call: TRBD1; v_call: TRBV7-2; cdr3_nt: TGTGCCAGCAGCTTAGAAGGGACAGGGGGCGCTAGAAGCAATCAGCCCCAGCATTTT; cdr3_aa: CASSLEGTGGARSNQPQHF
clone_size: NA; j_call: TRBJ2-3; d_call: TRBD2; v_call: TRBV7-2; cdr3_nt: TGTGCCAGCAGCGCCGTAGTGACTAGCGGGGGGGAAGGAGATACGCAGTATTTT; cdr3_aa: CASSAVVTSGGEGDTQYF
clone_size: NA; j_call: TRBJ1-2; d_call: NA; v_call: TRBV7-8; cdr3_nt: TGTGCCAGCTACACCGCCGGGGGAGCCGGGGGGGTCTATGGCTACACCTTC; cdr3_aa: CASYTAGGAGGVYGYTF
clone_size: NA; j_call: TRBJ1-4; d_call: NA; v_call: TRBV7-9; cdr3_nt: TGTGCCAGCAGCCCAAGACCAAGACAGGCCAGGGGTAATGAAAAACTGTTTTTT; cdr3_aa: CASSPRPRQARGNEKLFF
clone_size: few; j_call: TRBJ2-7; d_call: NA; v_call: TRBV6-1; cdr3_nt: TGTGCCAGCAGTCTGCGACTAGTCTTGGACGAGCAGTACTTC; cdr3_aa: CASSLRLVLDEQYF
clone_size: NA; j_call: TRBJ2-7; d_call: NA; v_call: TRBV6-5; cdr3_nt: TGTGCCAGCCTGAGTCCCTCCTACGAGCAGTACTTC; cdr3_aa: CASLSPSYEQYF
clone_size: NA; j_call: TRBJ2-3; d_call: NA; v_call: TRBV5-1; cdr3_nt: TGCGCCAGCAGCTTGAGGGGTCAGGGCTCCACAGATACGCAGTATTTT; cdr3_aa: CASSLRGQGSTDTQYF
clone_size: NA; j_call: TRBJ2-3; d_call: TRBD1; v_call: TRBV5-1; cdr3_nt: TGCGCCAGCAGCTTGGTAACGACAGGGGACAGCACAGATACGCAGTATTTT; cdr3_aa: CASSLVTTGDSTDTQYF
clone_size: NA; j_call: TRBJ1-3; d_call: NA; v_call: TRBV2; cdr3_nt: TGTGCCAGCAGTGAAGCGGAACCATCAGGTTACACCATATATTTT; cdr3_aa: CASSEAEPSGYTIYF
clone_size: NA; j_call: TRBJ1-6; d_call: NA; v_call: TRBV5-1; cdr3_nt: TGCGCCAGCAGCTCCCCCGGGACACAGGGTTATAATTCACCCCTCCACTTT; cdr3_aa: CASSSPGTQGYNSPLHF
clone_size: NA; j_call: TRBJ1-2; d_call: TRBD1; v_call: TRBV7-2; cdr3_nt: TGTGCCAGCAGCTTAGACGGGTTGGGGACAGGGAGTAGCGGCTACACCTTC; cdr3_aa: CASSLDGLGTGSSGYTF
clone_size: NA; j_call: TRBJ1-3; d_call: NA; v_call: TRBV6-6; cdr3_nt: TGTGCCAGCAGTCGCACTCAGCAGACAGTTCGCACCATATATTTT; cdr3_aa: CASSRTQQTVRTIYF
clone_size: NA; j_call: TRBJ1-1; d_call: NA; v_call: TRBV6-1; cdr3_nt: TGTGCCTCAACGGGGGGTTACACTGAAGCTTTCTTT; cdr3_aa: CASTGGYTEAFF
clone_size: NA; j_call: TRBJ2-2; d_call: TRBD2; v_call: TRBV27; cdr3_nt: TGTGCCAGCAGTTTCGGGACTAGCGGTGGGGAGCTGTTTTTT; cdr3_aa: CASSFGTSGGELFF
clone_size: NA; j_call: TRBJ2-5; d_call: TRBD2; v_call: TRBV7-3; cdr3_nt: TGTGCCAGCAGCTTACCGGGGGGAGAGACCCAGTACTTC; cdr3_aa: CASSLPGGETQYF
clone_size: NA; j_call: TRBJ1-1; d_call: NA; v_call: TRBV7-8; cdr3_nt: TGTGCCAGCAGACCACAGGGCTTTCATGAAGCTTTCTTT; cdr3_aa: CASRPQGFHEAFF
clone_size: NA; j_call: TRBJ1-1; d_call: TRBD1; v_call: TRBV7-9; cdr3_nt: TGTGCCTCAAGGGGGCTGGCCCCTGGGGACACTGAAGCTTTCTTT; cdr3_aa: CASRGLAPGDTEAFF
clone_size: NA; j_call: TRBJ2-3; d_call: TRBD2; v_call: TRBV30; cdr3_nt: TGTGCCTGCGGACTAGCGGGCACAGATACGCAGTATTTT; cdr3_aa: CACGLAGTDTQYF
clone_size: once; j_call: TRBJ2-6; d_call: NA; v_call: TRBV6-1; cdr3_nt: TGTGCCAGCAGTGACCTAGGGTTGGGGGCTTCTGGGGCCAACGTCCTGACTTTC; cdr3_aa: CASSDLGLGASGANVLTF